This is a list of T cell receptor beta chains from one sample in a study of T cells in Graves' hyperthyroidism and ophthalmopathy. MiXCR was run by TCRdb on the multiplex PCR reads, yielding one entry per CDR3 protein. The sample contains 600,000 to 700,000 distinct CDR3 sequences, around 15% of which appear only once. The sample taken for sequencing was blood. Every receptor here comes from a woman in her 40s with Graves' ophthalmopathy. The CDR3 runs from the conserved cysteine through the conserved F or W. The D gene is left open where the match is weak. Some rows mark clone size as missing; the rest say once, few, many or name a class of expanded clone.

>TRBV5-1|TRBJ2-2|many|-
TGCGCCAGCAGGTACAGCCCGAACGCGAACACCGGGGAGCTGTTTTTT
CASRYSPNANTGELFF
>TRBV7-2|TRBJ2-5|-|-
TGTGCCAGCAGCCCATACCCGGGGAGTTGGGAGACCCAGTACTTC
CASSPYPGSWETQYF
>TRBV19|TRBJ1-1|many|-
TGTGCCAGTAGACAGCCCCACACTGAAGCTTTCTTT
CASRQPHTEAFF
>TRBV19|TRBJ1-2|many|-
TGTGCTACGGGCCGGGGGCGTCGCGGCTACACCTTC
CATGRGRRGYTF
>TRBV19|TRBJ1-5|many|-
TGTGCCAGTAGTATAGCGGGCGGGGGCAATCAGCCCCAGCATTTT
CASSIAGGGNQPQHF
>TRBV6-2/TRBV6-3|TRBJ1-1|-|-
TGTGCCAGCAGTGGAGCTGGACTGGGGGACACTGAAGCTTTCTTT
CASSGAGLGDTEAFF
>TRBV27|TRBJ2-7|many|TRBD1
TGTGCCAGCAGTTCGTACAGGGGGAGCCCCTACGAGCAGTACTTC
CASSSYRGSPYEQYF
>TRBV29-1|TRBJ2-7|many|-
TGCAGCGCCGTATCCCCCCGGGGCTACGAGCAGTACTTC
CSAVSPRGYEQYF
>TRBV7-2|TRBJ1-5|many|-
TGTGCCAGCAGCTTACCGGGGCCATTTACCAGAACAAATCAGCCCCAGCATTTT
CASSLPGPFTRTNQPQHF
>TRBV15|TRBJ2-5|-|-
TGTGCCACCAGGTGGGCCCGGGGGGAGACCCAGTACTTC
CATRWARGETQYF
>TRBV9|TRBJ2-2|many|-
TGTGCCAGCAGCCGGGACGGCGGGTACACCGGGGAGCTGTTTTTT
CASSRDGGYTGELFF
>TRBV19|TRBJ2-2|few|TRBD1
TGTGCCAGTAGTATAGTTGACAGGGGCGCCGGGGAGCTGTTTTTT
CASSIVDRGAGELFF
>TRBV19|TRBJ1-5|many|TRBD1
TGTGCCAGTAGTAGGACAGGCTATACCCAGCCCCAGCATTTT
CASSRTGYTQPQHF
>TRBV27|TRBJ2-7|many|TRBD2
TGTGCCAGCAGTCTAGCGGGAGTAAGGTACGAGCAGTACTTC
CASSLAGVRYEQYF
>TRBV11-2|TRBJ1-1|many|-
TGTGCCAGCAGTCTCTCGACAGGTTCGTTCACTGAAGCTTTCTTT
CASSLSTGSFTEAFF